This section outlines one TCR beta chain sequence together with its context. The antigen is unknown. Using immunoSEQ multiplex PCR, the repertoire was profiled, and TCRdb retains in-frame clones only, with some absent. The table lists 130,000 or so clones, more than 85% of them singletons. Mismatch repair deficiency was confirmed in all patients, by PCR or immunohistochemistry. In germline, CDR1 is MNHEY, CDR2 SVGAGI. J lost 6 bases, V lost 5 bases, and 7 bases had no gene match. The length of the CDR3 is 14 residues. The data derive from a study of PD-1 blockade in mismatch repair-deficient tumors. The wider study: All were previously treated, progressing patients with about 12 mismatch repair-deficient cancer types.

Study-level findings and limits: Tumor-resident clones, often absent from pretreatment blood, expanded after pembrolizumab and then contracted.

The sample consisted of peripheral blood, taken 44 weeks after starting pembrolizumab. The TCR sequence derives from an adult with mismatch repair-deficient cancer. The chain combines TRBV6-5 with TRBJ2-5; 9 nucleotides agree with TRBD1. CDR3 loop: CASSPGQGVKTQYF. DNA for the CDR3: TGTGCCAGCAGTCCGGGACAGGGAGTTAAGACCCAGTACTTC.